This T cell receptor beta chain was found in a study of OX40 agonist ivuxolimab in advanced cancers. Study-level information: Patients undergoing dose escalation presented with hepatocellular carcinoma, melanoma, renal cell or head and neck cancer. Patients were 82.7% male with ages roughly 20 to 90, mean 60. One patient with hepatocellular carcinoma and two with cutaneous melanoma, three in all, had partial responses.

Libraries were prepared by immunoSEQ multiplex PCR; TCRdb keeps only in-frame clonotypes and omits some of them. The sample has 72,000 or so clones; nearly 90% are singletons. The germline V gene encodes CDR1 MDHEN and CDR2 SYDVKM. This CDR3 is 12 amino acids long. With 2 bases removed from V and 8 bases from J, the gap between germline ends came to 7 bases. Anyone with autoimmune disease history or systemic immunosuppression was excluded. This sequence was found in an adult with an advanced solid tumor such as melanoma, head and neck, liver or kidney cancer. The sample here was CD4+ or CD8+ T cells sorted from blood, taken in a trial of the OX40 agonist ivuxolimab. The chain recombines TRBV28 with TRBJ2-4; possible D gene TRBD2, 5 bases. CDR3 in DNA: TGTGCCAGCAGTTTAGAGAGGGACATTCAGTACTTC. It encodes CASSLERDIQYF. Together with reference TRBV28 and TRBJ2-4, the CDR3 gives the full variable domain: DVKVTQSSRYLVKRTGEKVFLECVQDMDHENMFWYRQDPGLGLRLIYFSYDVKMKEKGDIPEGYSVSREKKERFSLILESASTNQTSMYLCASSLERDIQYFGAGTRLSVL.